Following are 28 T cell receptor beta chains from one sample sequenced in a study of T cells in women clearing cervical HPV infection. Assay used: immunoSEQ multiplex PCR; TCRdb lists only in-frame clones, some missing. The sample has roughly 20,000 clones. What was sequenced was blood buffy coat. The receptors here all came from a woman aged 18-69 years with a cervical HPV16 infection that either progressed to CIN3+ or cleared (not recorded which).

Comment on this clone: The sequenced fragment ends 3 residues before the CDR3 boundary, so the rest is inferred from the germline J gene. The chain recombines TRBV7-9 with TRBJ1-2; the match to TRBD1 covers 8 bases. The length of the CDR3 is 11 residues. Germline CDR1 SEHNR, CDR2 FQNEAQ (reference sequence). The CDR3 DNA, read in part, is TGTGCCAGCAGCGGGACAGGCATC. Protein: CASSGTGI. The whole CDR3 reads CASSGTGIYTF.

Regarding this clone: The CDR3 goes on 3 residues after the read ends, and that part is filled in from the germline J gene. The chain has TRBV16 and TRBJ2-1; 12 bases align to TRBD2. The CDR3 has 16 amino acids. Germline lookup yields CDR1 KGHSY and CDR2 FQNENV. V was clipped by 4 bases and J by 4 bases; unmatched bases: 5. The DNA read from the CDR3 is TGTGCCAGCAGCCGCGGACTAGCGGGGCAGTACAATGAG. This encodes CASSRGLAGQYNE. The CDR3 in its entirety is CASSRGLAGQYNEQFF.

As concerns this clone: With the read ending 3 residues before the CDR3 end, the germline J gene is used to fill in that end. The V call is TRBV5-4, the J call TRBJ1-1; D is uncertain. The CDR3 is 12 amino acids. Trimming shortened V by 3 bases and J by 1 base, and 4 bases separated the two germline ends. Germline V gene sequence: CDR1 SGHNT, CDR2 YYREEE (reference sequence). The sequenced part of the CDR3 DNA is TGTGCCAGCAGCTCGTGGAACACTGAA. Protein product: CASSSWNTE. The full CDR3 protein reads CASSSWNTEAFF.

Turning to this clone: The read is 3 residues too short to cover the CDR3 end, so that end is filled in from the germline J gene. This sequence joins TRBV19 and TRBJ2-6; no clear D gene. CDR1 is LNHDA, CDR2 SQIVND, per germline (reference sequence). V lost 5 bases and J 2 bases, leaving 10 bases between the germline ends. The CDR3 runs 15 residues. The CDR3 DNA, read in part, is TGTGCCAGTAGTCCGCGATTAACTGGGGCCAACGTC. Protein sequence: CASSPRLTGANV. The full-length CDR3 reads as CASSPRLTGANVLTF.

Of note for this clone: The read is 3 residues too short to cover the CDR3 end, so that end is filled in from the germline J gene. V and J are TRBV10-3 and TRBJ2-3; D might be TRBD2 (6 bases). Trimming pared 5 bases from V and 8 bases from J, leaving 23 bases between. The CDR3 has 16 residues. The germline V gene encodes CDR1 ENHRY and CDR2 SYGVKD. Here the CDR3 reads CAISLAGSGVSSTQYF. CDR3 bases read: TGTGCCATCAGTTTAGCAGGGTCGGGGGTTTCCAGTACG.

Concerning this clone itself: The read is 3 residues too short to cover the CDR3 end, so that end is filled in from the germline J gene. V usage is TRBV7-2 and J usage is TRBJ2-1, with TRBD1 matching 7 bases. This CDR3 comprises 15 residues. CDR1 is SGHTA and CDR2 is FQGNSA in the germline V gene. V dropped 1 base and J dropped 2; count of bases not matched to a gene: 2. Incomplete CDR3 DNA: TGTGCCAGCAGCTTAGGACAGGGAACCTACAATGAG. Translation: CASSLGQGTYNE. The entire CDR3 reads CASSLGQGTYNEQFF. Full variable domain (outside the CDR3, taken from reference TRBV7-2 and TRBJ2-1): GAGVSQSPSNKVTEKGKDVELRCDPISGHTALYWYRQSLGQGLEFLIYFQGNSAPDKSGLPSDRFSAERTGGSVSTLTIQRTQQEDSAVYLCASSLGQGTYNEQFFGPGTRLTVL.

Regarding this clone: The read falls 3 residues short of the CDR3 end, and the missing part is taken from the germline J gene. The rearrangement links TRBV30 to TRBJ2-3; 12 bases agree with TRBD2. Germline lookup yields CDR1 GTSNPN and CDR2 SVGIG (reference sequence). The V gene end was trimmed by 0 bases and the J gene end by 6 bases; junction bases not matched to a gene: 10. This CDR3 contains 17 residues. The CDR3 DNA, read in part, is TGTGCCTGGAGTGTAACCAGGACTAGCGGGGTAGCGGATACG. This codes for CAWSVTRTSGVADT. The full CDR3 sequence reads CAWSVTRTSGVADTQYF.

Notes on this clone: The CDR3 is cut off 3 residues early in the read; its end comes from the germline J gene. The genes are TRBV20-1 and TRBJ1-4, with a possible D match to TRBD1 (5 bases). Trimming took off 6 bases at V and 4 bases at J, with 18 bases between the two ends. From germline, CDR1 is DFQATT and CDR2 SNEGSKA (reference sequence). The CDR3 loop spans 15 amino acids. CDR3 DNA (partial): TGCAGTGCCCGGCCTCGGCGGGGCGTTAATGAAAAA. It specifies CSARPRRGVNEK. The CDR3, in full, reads CSARPRRGVNEKLFF.

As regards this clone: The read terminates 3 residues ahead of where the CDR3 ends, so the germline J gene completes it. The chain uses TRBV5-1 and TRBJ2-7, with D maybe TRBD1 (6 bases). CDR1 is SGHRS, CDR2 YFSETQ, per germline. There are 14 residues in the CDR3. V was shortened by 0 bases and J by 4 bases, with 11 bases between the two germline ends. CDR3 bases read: TGCGCCAGCAGCTTGGAAGGGGGTCTGTACGAG. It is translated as CASSLEGGLYE. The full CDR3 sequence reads CASSLEGGLYEQYF.

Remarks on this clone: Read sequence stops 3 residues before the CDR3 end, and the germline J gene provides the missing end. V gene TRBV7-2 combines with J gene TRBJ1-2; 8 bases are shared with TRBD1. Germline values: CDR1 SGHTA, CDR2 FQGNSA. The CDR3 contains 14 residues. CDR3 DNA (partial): TGTGCCAGCAGTTTGGACAGGGAATTCTACGAC. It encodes CASSLDREFYD. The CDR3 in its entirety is CASSLDREFYDYTF.

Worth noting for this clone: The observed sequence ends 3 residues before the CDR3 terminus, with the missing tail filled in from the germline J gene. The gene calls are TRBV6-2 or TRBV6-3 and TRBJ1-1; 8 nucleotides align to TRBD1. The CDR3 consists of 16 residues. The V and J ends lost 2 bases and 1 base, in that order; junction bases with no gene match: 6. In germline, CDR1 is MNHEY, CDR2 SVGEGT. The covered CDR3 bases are TGTGCCAGCAGTTACAGCGTAGGACAGGGGAACACTGAA. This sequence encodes CASSYSVGQGNTE. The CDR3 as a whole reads CASSYSVGQGNTEAFF.

CDR3: CASSLERGESYGYTF. Incomplete CDR3 DNA: TGCGCCAGCAGCTTGGAGAGAGGGGAGTCCTATGGC. This chain joins TRBV5-1 and TRBJ1-2, with D possibly TRBD1 on 5 matching bases. The missing CDR3 end, 3 residues past where the read stops, is filled in from the germline J gene. Germline assignment: CDR1 SGHRS and CDR2 YFSETQ. The V gene lost 0 bases and the J gene lost 4 bases, with 13 bases spanning the gap. CDR3 length: 15 residues. Based on the CDR3 plus reference TRBV5-1 and TRBJ1-2, the full variable domain is KAGVTQTPRYLIKTRGQQVTLSCSPISGHRSVSWYQQTPGQGLQFLFEYFSETQRNKGNFPGRFSGRQFSNSRSEMNVSTLELGDSALYLCASSLERGESYGYTFGSGTRLTVV.

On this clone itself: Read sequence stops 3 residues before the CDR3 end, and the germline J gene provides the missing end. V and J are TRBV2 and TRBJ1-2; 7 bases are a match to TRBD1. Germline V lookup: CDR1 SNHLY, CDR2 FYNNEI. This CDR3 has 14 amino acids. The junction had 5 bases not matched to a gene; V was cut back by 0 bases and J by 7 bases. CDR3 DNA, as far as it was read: TGTGCCAGCAGTGAAGCGCTGGCAGGGGGTGGC. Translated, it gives CASSEALAGGG. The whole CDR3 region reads CASSEALAGGGYTF.

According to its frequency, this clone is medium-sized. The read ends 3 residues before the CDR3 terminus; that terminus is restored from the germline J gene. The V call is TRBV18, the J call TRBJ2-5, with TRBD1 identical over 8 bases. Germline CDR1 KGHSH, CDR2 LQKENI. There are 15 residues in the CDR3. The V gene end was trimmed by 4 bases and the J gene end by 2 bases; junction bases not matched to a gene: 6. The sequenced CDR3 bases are TGTGCCAGCTCACTGACAGGGGAGATACAAGAGACC. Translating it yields CASSLTGEIQET. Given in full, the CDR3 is CASSLTGEIQETQYF.

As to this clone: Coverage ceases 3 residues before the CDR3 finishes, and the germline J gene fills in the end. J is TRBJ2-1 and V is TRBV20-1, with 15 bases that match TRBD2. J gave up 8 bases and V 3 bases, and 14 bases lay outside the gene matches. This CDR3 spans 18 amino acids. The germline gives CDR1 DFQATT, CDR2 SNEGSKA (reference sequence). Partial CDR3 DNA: TGCAGTGCTAGCCCCCTTCCTCGGACTAGCGGGGGGGCAGATGAG. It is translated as CSASPLPRTSGGADE. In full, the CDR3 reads CSASPLPRTSGGADEQFF.

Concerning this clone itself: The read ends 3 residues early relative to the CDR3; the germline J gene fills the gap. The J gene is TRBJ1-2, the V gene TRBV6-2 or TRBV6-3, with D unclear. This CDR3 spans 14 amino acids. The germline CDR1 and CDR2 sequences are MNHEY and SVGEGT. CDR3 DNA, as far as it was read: TGTGCCACTACCTCTAGCCAGTCCTACAATGAC. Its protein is CATTSSQSYND. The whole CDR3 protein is CATTSSQSYNDYTF.

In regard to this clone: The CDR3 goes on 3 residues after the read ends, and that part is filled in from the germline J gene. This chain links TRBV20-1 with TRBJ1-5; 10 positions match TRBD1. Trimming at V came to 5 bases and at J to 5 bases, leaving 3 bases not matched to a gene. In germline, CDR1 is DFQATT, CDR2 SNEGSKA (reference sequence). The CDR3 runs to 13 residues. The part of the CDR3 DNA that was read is TGCAGTGCTCAGGACAGGGGGGATCAGCCC. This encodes CSAQDRGDQP. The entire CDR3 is CSAQDRGDQPQHF.

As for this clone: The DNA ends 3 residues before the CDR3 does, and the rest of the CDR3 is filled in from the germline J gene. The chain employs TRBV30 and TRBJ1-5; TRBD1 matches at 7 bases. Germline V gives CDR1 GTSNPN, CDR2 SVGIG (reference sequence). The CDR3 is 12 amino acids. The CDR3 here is CAWGTDSRPQHF. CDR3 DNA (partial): TGTGCCTGGGGGACAGACTCTCGCCCC.

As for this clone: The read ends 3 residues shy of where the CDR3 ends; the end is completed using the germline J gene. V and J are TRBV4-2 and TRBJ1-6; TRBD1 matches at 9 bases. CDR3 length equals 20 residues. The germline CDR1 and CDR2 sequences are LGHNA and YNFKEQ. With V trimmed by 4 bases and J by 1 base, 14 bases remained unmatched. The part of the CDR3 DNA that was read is TGTGCCAGCAGCCCTCCCCCGGGACAGGGAGAAAGTTCCTATAATTCACCC. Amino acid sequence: CASSPPPGQGESSYNSP. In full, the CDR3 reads CASSPPPGQGESSYNSPLHF.

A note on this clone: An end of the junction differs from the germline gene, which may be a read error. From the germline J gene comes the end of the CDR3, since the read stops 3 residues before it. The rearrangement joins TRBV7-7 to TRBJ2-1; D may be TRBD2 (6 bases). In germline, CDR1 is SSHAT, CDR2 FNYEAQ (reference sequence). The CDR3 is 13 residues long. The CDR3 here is CASSPTSKSEQFF. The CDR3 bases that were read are TGTGCTAGCAGCCCGACTAGTAAGAGTGAG.

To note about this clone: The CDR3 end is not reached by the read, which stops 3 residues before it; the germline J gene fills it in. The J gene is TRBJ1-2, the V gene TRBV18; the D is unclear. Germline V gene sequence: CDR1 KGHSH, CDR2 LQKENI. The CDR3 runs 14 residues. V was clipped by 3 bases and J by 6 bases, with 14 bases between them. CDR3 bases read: TGTGCCAGCTCACCGGGCAGTGAGGGCCATGGC. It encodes CASSPGSEGHG. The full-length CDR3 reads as CASSPGSEGHGYTF.

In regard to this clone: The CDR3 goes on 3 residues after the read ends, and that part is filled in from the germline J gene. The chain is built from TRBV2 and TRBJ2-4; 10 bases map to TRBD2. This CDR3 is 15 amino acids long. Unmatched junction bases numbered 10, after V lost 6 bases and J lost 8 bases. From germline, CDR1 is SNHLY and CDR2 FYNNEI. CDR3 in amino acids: CASSDMSGGADIQYF. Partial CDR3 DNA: TGTGCCAGCAGCGATATGAGCGGGGGGGCTGACATT.

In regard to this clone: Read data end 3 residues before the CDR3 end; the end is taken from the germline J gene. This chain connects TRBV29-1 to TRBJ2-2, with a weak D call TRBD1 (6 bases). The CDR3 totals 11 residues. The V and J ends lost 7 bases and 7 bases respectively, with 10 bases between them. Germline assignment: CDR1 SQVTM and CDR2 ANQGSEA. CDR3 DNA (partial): TGCAGCGGGGGGCATGGCGGGGAG. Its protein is CSGGHGGE. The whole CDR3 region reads CSGGHGGELFF.

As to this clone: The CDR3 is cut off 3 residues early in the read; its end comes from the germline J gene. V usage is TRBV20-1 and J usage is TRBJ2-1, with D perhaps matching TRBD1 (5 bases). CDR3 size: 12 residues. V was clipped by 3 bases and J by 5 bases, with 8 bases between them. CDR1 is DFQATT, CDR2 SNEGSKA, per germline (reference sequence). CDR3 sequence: CSASSGNNEQFF. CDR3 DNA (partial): TGCAGTGCTAGTTCAGGGAACAATGAG.

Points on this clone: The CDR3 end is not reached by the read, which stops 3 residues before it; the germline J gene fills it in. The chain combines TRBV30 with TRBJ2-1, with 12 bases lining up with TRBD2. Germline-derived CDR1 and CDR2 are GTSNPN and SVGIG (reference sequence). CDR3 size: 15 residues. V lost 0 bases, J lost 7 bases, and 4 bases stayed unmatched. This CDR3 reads CAWSVGLAGGNEQFF. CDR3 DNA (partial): TGTGCCTGGAGTGTCGGGCTAGCGGGGGGGAATGAG.

This CDR3 is CASSPWDTVHEQFF. The sequenced part of the CDR3 DNA is TGTGCCAGCAGCCCCTGGGACACAGTGCATGAG. This sequence joins TRBV5-5 and TRBJ2-1; D is perhaps TRBD1 (6 bases). Read sequence stops 3 residues before the CDR3 end, and the germline J gene provides the missing end. The CDR3 loop spans 14 amino acids. Looked up from germline, CDR1 is SGHKS and CDR2 is YYEKEE (reference sequence). Trimming pared 4 bases from V and 8 bases from J, leaving 16 bases between.

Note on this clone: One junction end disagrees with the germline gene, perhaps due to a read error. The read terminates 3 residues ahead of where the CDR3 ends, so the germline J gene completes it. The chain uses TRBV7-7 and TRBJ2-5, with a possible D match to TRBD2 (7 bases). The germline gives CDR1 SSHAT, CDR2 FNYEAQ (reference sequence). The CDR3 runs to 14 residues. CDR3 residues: CASSQPGGDETQYF. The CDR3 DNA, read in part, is TGTGCTAGCAGCCAGCCGGGGGGCGATGAGACC.

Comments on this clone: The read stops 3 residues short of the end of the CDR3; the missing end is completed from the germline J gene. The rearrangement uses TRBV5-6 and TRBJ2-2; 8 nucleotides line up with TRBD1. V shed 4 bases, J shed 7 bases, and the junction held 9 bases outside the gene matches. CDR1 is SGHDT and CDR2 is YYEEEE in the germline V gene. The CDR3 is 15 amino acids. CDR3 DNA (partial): TGTGCCAGCAGCCCCAGGACAGGGAGGTTCGGGGAG. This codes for CASSPRTGRFGE. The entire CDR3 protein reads CASSPRTGRFGELFF.